This T cell receptor (beta chain) emerged from a study of blood T cells in healthy people across ages. The study's findings and limits: CMV status of donors was unknown, possibly confounding expanded clonotype changes.

The authors ran a second PCR of roughly 6 to 11 cycles using a sample-barcoded 5' primer and a J-beta primer mix. Each cDNA molecule was tagged by a template-switch adaptor that had 12 random nucleotides. Each CDR3 protein gets one entry after TCRdb re-called the 5' RACE reads with MiXCR. The sample gives approximately 940,000 distinct CDR3 sequences, around 49% of which show up once; 13% is in the top ten. This clonotype came up many times. Its antigen is undetermined. Trimming removed 8 bases from V and 2 bases from J, with 15 bases in between. Per the germline V gene, CDR1 is ENHRY and CDR2 is SYGVKD. The CDR3 consists of 14 residues.

Sequenced sample: blood. The V and J genes are TRBV10-3 and TRBJ1-2, with D possibly being TRBD1 (5 bases). This clonotype originated in a man aged 30 to 45 in good health. The CDR3, as DNA: TGTGCCATCTCAGGCCCAGGGAGCAACTATGGCTACACCTTC. Translation: CAISGPGSNYGYTF.